These T cell receptor beta chains were read from a single sample in a study of T cell responses to AZD1222 COVID-19 vaccine. TCRdb's table, derived via immunoSEQ multiplex PCR, lists solely in-frame clones and lacks some. The data show approximately 110,000 clones, 87% seen once. The specimen was peripheral blood, collected on day 0 of AZD1222 vaccination. The receptor source for this set is an adult in good health. Each CDR3 is given with its conserved first and last residue. A D gene is named only where the DNA matches it firmly. Rows give clone size only sometimes, using once, few, many, or a class for an expanded clone.

-	TRBV2	TRBD1	16	TRBJ2-5	CASSRVNRDRDGTQYF	TGTGCCAGCAGTCGTGTTAACAGGGACAGGGACGGGACCCAGTACTTC
-	TRBV4-3	-	16	TRBJ1-1	CASSHSGDSSRVGAFF	TGCGCCAGCAGCCATTCCGGGGACTCATCTAGGGTGGGAGCTTTCTTT
-	TRBV9	-	12	TRBJ1-2	CASSSTSYGYTF	TGTGCCAGCAGCTCGACCAGCTATGGCTACACCTTC
-	TRBV30	-	13	TRBJ2-7	CAWRPHFSFEQYF	TGTGCCTGGAGACCCCACTTTTCCTTCGAGCAGTACTTC
-	TRBV5-1	-	14	TRBJ1-1	CASSLVVGVNQAFF	TGCGCCAGCAGCTTGGTTGTAGGTGTCAATCAAGCTTTCTTT
-	TRBV9	-	15	TRBJ1-5	CASSVDLTSNQPQHF	TGTGCCAGCAGCGTAGATCTGACTAGCAATCAGCCCCAGCATTTT
-	TRBV6-5	-	13	TRBJ1-6	CASSYDSSSPLHF	TGTGCCAGCAGTTACGACTCGTCCTCACCCCTCCACTTT
-	TRBV5-1	TRBD2	18	TRBJ2-2	CASSPGLAGATNTGELFF	TGCGCCAGCAGCCCCGGACTAGCGGGGGCAACGAACACCGGGGAGCTGTTTTTT
-	TRBV7-9	TRBD2	17	TRBJ2-3	CASSLGPSGLYTDTQYF	TGTGCCAGCAGCTTAGGCCCTAGCGGGTTATACACAGATACGCAGTATTTT
-	TRBV12-5	-	13	TRBJ2-7	CASGLPGTYEQYF	TGTGCTAGTGGTTTGCCGGGCACCTACGAGCAGTACTTC
-	TRBV7-6	TRBD2	18	TRBJ2-6	CASSLRLAGGPGANVLTF	TGTGCCAGCAGCTTAAGACTAGCGGGGGGGCCTGGGGCCAACGTCCTGACTTTC
few	TRBV5-1	TRBD2	15	TRBJ2-1	CASSLDPGGPNEQFF	TGCGCCAGCAGCTTGGATCCGGGAGGGCCGAATGAGCAGTTCTTC
once	TRBV2	-	11	TRBJ2-1	CASSDDNEQFF	TGTGCCAGCAGTGATGACAATGAGCAGTTCTTC
-	TRBV28	-	15	TRBJ1-2	CASSSDPDGIGGYTF	TGTGCCAGCAGTTCCGACCCGGACGGAATTGGTGGCTACACCTTC
-	TRBV19	-	16	TRBJ1-2	CASSIKGGAQDYGYTF	TGTGCCAGTAGTATAAAGGGCGGGGCGCAGGACTATGGCTACACCTTC
-	TRBV6-5	TRBD1	15	TRBJ2-5	CASSYDRGHQETQYF	TGTGCCAGCAGTTACGACAGGGGACACCAAGAGACCCAGTACTTC
-	TRBV7-9	-	15	TRBJ1-5	CASSLGVGDYQPQHF	TGTGCCAGCAGCTTAGGTGTAGGGGACTATCAGCCCCAGCATTTT
few	TRBV15	-	13	TRBJ2-7	CATSRGTEYEQYF	TGTGCCACCAGCAGAGGGACAGAGTACGAGCAGTACTTC
once	TRBV7-9	TRBD1	15	TRBJ1-4	CASSVTGARNEKLFF	TGTGCCAGCAGCGTAACAGGGGCCCGTAATGAAAAACTGTTTTTT
-	TRBV12-2	-	13	TRBJ2-3	CASRPRLVAPRYF	TGTGCAAGTCGCCCCCGACTAGTCGCCCCGAGGTATTTT
-	TRBV4-1	-	14	TRBJ1-1	CASSQPGVNTEAFF	TGCGCCAGCAGCCAACCAGGGGTGAACACTGAAGCTTTCTTT
-	TRBV27	TRBD1	14	TRBJ1-1	CASTRTGGNTEAFF	TGTGCCAGCACACGGACAGGGGGGAACACTGAAGCTTTCTTT
-	TRBV12-3/TRBV12-4	-	11	TRBJ1-2	CASSSLYGYTF	TGTGCCAGCAGTTCACTCTATGGCTACACCTTC
-	TRBV5-5	TRBD2	17	TRBJ2-1	CASSLASRTSGRWIEFF	TGTGCCAGCAGCTTGGCCTCCAGGACTAGCGGTAGATGGATAGAGTTCTTC
-	TRBV28	-	13	TRBJ1-6	CASGWGGNSPLHF	TGTGCCAGCGGGTGGGGGGGTAATTCACCCCTCCACTTT
-	TRBV5-1	-	15	TRBJ1-6	CASSIRDWKNSPLHF	TGCGCCAGCAGCATCCGGGACTGGAAAAATTCACCCCTCCACTTT